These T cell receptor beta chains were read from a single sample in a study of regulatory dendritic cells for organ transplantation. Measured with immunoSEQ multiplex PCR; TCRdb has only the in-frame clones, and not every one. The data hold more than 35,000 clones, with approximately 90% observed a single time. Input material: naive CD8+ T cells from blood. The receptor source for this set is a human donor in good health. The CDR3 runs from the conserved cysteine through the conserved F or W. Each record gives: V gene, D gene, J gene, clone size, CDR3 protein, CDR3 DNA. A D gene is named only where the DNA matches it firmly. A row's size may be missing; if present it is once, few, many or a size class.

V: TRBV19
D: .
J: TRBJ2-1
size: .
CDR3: CASSAGYSFNEQFF
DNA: TGTGCCAGTAGTGCGGGATACTCCTTCAATGAGCAGTTCTTC

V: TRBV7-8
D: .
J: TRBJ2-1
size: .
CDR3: CASSSGGGGAFVHNEQFF
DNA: TGTGCCAGCAGCTCCGGCGGTGGGGGGGCCTTTGTCCACAATGAGCAGTTCTTC

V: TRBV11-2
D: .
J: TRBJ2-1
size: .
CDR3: CASGPIEQFF
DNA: TGTGCCAGCGGTCCCATAGAGCAGTTCTTC

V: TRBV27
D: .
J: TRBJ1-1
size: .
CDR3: CASSLGGNTEAFF
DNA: TGTGCCAGCAGTTTAGGGGGGAACACTGAAGCTTTCTTT

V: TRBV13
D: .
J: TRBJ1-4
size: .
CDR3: CASSSSNRDENYEKLFF
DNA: TGTGCCAGCAGCTCAAGTAACAGGGACGAAAATTATGAAAAACTGTTTTTT

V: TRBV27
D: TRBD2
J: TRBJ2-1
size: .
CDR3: CASCSGRYNEQFF
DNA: TGTGCCAGTTGTAGCGGGAGATACAATGAGCAGTTCTTC

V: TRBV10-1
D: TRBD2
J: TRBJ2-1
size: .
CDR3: CASGTRGNEQFF
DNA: TGCGCCAGCGGGACTAGGGGCAATGAGCAGTTCTTC

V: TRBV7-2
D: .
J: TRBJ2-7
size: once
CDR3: CASSPRERTFYEQYF
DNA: TGTGCCAGCAGCCCCCGAGAACGTACCTTCTACGAGCAGTACTTC

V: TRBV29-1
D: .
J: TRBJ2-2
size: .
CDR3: CSVHQTDNTGELFF
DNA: TGCAGCGTCCACCAGACCGACAACACCGGGGAGCTGTTTTTT

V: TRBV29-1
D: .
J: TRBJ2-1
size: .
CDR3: CSGLRGDGTNEQFF
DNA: TGCAGCGGGTTGCGCGGGGACGGAACCAATGAGCAGTTCTTC

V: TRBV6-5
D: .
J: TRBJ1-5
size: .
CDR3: CASSYDSNQPQHF
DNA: TGTGCCAGCAGTTACGACAGCAATCAGCCCCAGCATTTT

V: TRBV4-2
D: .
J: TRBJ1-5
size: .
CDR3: CASSQELQGKFQPQHF
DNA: TGTGCCAGCAGCCAAGAGCTGCAGGGGAAGTTTCAGCCCCAGCATTTT

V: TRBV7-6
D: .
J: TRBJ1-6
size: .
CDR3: CASSAEPGQRMYNSPLHF
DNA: TGTGCCAGCAGCGCGGAACCGGGACAAAGAATGTATAATTCACCCCTCCACTTT

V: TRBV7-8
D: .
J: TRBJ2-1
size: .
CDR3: CASSLPGTIGTEQFF
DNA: TGTGCCAGCAGCTTACCAGGCACTATTGGAACTGAGCAGTTCTTC

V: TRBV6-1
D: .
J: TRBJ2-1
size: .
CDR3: CASSEGLGTIINEQFF
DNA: TGTGCCAGCAGTGAAGGCTTGGGGACCATAATCAATGAGCAGTTCTTC

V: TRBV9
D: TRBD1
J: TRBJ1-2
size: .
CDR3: CASSAPRTGTFGYTF
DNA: TGTGCCAGCAGCGCCCCCCGGACAGGGACTTTCGGCTACACCTTC

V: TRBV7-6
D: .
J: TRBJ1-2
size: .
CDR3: CASSLTIDLEGGYGYTF
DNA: TGTGCCAGCAGCTTAACTATAGACCTGGAGGGTGGTTATGGCTACACCTTC

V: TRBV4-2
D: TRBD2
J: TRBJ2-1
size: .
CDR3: CASSQEMTSVEQFF
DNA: TGTGCCAGCAGCCAAGAAATGACTAGCGTTGAGCAGTTCTTC

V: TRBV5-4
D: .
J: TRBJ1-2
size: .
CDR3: CASSLSGTAYGYTF
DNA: TGTGCCAGCAGCTTGTCCGGGACCGCCTATGGCTACACCTTC

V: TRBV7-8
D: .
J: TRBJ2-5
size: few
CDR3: CASSLFLTGQETQYF
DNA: TGTGCCAGCAGCTTATTCCTAACAGGACAAGAGACCCAGTACTTC

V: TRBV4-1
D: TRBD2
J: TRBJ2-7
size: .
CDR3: CASSHILAGAPYEQYF
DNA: TGCGCCAGCAGCCACATACTAGCGGGGGCTCCCTACGAGCAGTACTTC

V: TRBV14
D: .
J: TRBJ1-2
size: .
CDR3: CASSLARAWGYTF
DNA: TGTGCCAGCAGCCTTGCCCGGGCCTGGGGCTACACCTTC

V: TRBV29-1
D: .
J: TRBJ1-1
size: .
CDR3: CSVGEYTEAFF
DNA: TGCAGCGTTGGGGAGTACACTGAAGCTTTCTTT

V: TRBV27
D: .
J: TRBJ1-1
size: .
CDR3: CASRPGQMNTEAFF
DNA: TGTGCCAGCAGGCCCGGACAGATGAACACTGAAGCTTTCTTT

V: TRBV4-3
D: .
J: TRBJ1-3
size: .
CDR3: CASSQDGSGNTIYF
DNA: TGCGCCAGCAGCCAAGATGGATCGGGAAACACCATATATTTT

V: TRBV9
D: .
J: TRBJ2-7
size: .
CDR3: CASSGDSYEQYF
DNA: TGTGCCAGCAGCGGCGACTCCTACGAGCAGTACTTC

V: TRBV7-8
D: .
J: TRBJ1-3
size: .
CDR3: CASSRTDSLSGNTIYF
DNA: TGTGCCAGCAGCAGAACGGACAGCCTATCTGGAAACACCATATATTTT

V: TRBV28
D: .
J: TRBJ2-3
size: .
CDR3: CASSLWGSATDTQYF
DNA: TGTGCCAGCAGTTTATGGGGATCGGCCACAGATACGCAGTATTTT

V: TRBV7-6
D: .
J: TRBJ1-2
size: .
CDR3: CASSGAGGYTF
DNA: TGTGCCAGCAGCGGAGCAGGAGGCTACACCTTC

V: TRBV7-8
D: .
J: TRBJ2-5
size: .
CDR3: CASSLRVAVLYQETQYF
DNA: TGTGCCAGCAGCTTAAGGGTGGCGGTCCTGTACCAAGAGACCCAGTACTTC

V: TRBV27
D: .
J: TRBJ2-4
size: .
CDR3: CASSLAVEAIQYF
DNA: TGTGCCAGCAGTTTGGCTGTGGAGGCCATTCAGTACTTC

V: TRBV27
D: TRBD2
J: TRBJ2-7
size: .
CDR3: CASSLRLAGGYPSYEQYF
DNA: TGTGCCAGCAGTCTCCGGCTAGCGGGAGGGTATCCCTCCTACGAGCAGTACTTC

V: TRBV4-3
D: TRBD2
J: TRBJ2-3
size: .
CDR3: CASSHLLAGGITDTQYF
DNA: TGCGCCAGCAGCCACTTACTAGCGGGGGGGATCACAGATACGCAGTATTTT

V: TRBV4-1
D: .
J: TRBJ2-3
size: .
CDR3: CASTGRSRDTQYF
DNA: TGCGCCAGCACGGGACGCTCACGAGATACGCAGTATTTT

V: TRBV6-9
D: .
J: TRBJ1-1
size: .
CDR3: CASSYGGGNEAFF
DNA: TGTGCCAGCAGTTATGGGGGTGGGAATGAAGCTTTCTTT

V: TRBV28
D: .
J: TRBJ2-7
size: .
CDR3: CASHRTATPDEQYF
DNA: TGTGCCAGCCACAGGACCGCTACACCCGACGAGCAGTACTTC

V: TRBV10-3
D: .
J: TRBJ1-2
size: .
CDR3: CAIGGVYGYTF
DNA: TGTGCCATCGGGGGGGTCTATGGCTACACCTTC

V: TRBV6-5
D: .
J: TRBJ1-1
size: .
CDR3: CASSYGADTEAFF
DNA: TGTGCCAGCAGTTACGGCGCGGATACTGAAGCTTTCTTT

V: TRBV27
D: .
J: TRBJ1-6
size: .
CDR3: CASCPNRRNSPLHF
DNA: TGTGCCAGCTGCCCTAACAGGCGTAATTCACCCCTCCACTTT

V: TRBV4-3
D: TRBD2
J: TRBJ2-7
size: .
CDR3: CASSQGLAGAYEQYF
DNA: TGCGCCAGCAGCCAAGGACTAGCGGGGGCCTACGAGCAGTACTTC

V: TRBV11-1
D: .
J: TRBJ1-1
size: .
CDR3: CASGEEGTEAFF
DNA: TGTGCCAGCGGTGAGGAGGGCACTGAAGCTTTCTTT

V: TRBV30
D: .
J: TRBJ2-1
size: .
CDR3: CAWNPESSYNEQFF
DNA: TGTGCCTGGAACCCGGAGAGCTCCTACAATGAGCAGTTCTTC

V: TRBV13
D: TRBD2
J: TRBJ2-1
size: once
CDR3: CASSPIGTSGRYNEQFF
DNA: TGTGCCAGCAGCCCAATTGGGACTAGCGGCCGGTACAATGAGCAGTTCTTC

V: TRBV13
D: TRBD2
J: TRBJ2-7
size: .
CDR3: CASSYSGLAGIHEQYF
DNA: TGTGCCAGCAGCTACTCGGGACTAGCGGGAATCCACGAGCAGTACTTC

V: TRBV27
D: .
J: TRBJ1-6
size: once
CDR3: CASSPLARPPLHF
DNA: TGTGCCAGCAGTCCGCTTGCACGACCACCCCTCCACTTT

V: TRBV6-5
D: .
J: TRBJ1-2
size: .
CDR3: CASSYSTGSGYTF
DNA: TGTGCCAGCAGTTACAGTACCGGGTCCGGCTACACCTTC

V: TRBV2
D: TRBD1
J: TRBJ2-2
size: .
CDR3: CASSEVTGGLGGELFF
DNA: TGTGCCAGCAGCGAGGTCACAGGGGGGTTAGGCGGGGAGCTGTTTTTT

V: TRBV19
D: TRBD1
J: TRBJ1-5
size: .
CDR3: CASSTEVGTGVYSNQPQHF
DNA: TGTGCCAGTAGTACTGAAGTCGGGACAGGAGTATATAGCAATCAGCCCCAGCATTTT

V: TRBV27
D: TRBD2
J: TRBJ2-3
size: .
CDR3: CAAAGSGGVNTQYF
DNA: TGTGCCGCGGCTGGGAGCGGGGGGGTGAATACGCAGTATTTT

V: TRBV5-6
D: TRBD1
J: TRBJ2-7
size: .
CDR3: CASSWRTGGYEQYF
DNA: TGTGCCAGCAGCTGGCGGACAGGGGGCTACGAGCAGTACTTC

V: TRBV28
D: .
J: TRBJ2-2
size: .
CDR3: CASSFQPRGGYTGELFF
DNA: TGTGCCAGCAGTTTCCAACCCAGGGGGGGGTACACCGGGGAGCTGTTTTTT

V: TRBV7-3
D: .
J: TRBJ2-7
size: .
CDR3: CASSLWAGYEQYF
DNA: TGTGCCAGCAGCTTATGGGCGGGCTACGAGCAGTACTTC

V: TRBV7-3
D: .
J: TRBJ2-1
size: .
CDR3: CASSLNGGLDEQFF
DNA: TGTGCCAGCAGCTTAAACGGCGGTCTCGATGAGCAGTTCTTC

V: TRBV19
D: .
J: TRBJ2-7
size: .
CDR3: CASIDPIRYEQYF
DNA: TGTGCCAGTATCGATCCCATTCGCTACGAGCAGTACTTC

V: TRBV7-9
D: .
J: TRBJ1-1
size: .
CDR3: CASSQMNSEAFF
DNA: TGTGCCAGCAGCCAAATGAATTCTGAAGCTTTCTTT

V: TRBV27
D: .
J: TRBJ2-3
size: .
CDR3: CASSPYPDTQYF
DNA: TGTGCCAGCAGCCCCTACCCAGATACGCAGTATTTT